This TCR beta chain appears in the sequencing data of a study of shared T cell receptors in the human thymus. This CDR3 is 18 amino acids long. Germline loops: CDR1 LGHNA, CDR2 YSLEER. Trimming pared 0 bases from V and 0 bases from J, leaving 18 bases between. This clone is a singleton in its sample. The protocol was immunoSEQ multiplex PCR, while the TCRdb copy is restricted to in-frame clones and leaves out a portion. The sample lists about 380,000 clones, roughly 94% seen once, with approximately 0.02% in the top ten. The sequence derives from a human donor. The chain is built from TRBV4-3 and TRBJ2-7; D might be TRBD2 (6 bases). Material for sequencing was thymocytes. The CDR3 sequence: CASSQDLGGRASSYEQYF. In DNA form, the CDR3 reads TGCGCCAGCAGCCAAGATTTGGGGGGAAGGGCCAGCTCCTACGAGCAGTACTTC.